This is a list of T cell receptor beta chains from one sample in a study of shared T cell receptors in the human thymus. TCRdb's copy holds only in-frame clones and misses some; the assay was immunoSEQ multiplex PCR. The sample comprises 550,000 to 800,000 clones, 70% to 90% of which are singletons, and roughly 0.01% rests with the top ten. These data are also associated with another study on human thymus T cells.

Material for sequencing was thymocytes. The receptors originated from a girl less than two years old with a congenital heart defect. Both conserved end residues are part of each CDR3. The order of the fields is D gene, J gene, clone size, V gene, CDR3 DNA, CDR3 protein. The D gene is left open where the match is weak. Clone size is given for some rows only: seen once, a few or many times, or a class if the clone is expanded.

TRBD1	TRBJ1-1	-	TRBV11-2	TGTGCCAGCAGCTTCGCGGGACAGGCCGACACTGAAGCTTTCTTT	CASSFAGQADTEAFF
-	TRBJ2-7	-	TRBV5-1	TGCGCCAGCAGCTTGTCTACGTCCGGAGGTGAGCAGTACTTC	CASSLSTSGGEQYF
-	TRBJ1-6	-	TRBV7-6	TGTGCCAGCAGCACCGTTGGGCGTTTGTCTAATTCACCCCTCCACTTT	CASSTVGRLSNSPLHF
TRBD1	TRBJ2-2	once	TRBV27	TGTGCCAGCAGCCCGGACAGGGGGCCGACCGGGGAGCTGTTTTTT	CASSPDRGPTGELFF
-	TRBJ2-1	-	TRBV5-1	TGCGCCAGCACGTCTACAGACAATGAGCAGTTCTTC	CASTSTDNEQFF
TRBD1	TRBJ2-1	-	TRBV9	TGTGCCAGCAGTCCTCGACAGGGCATTTACAATGAGCAGTTCTTC	CASSPRQGIYNEQFF
-	TRBJ1-2	-	TRBV18	TGTGCCAGCTCACCACCCCCCGACGGACTCAACTATGGCTACACCTTC	CASSPPPDGLNYGYTF
-	TRBJ2-3	-	TRBV19	TGTGCCAGTAGTATTGCAGGATCAGATACGCAGTATTTT	CASSIAGSDTQYF
TRBD1	TRBJ1-2	-	TRBV7-8	TGTGCCAGCAGCTTAGACCTTGCACAGGGGATTAGTGGCTACACCTTC	CASSLDLAQGISGYTF
TRBD1	TRBJ1-2	few	TRBV6-1	TGTGCCAGCAGTGACTCGGGACAGTCTAACTATGGCTACACCTTC	CASSDSGQSNYGYTF
-	TRBJ1-2	-	TRBV6-6	TGTGCCAGCAGTAACCGACAGGTCACGGTCTATGGCTACACCTTC	CASSNRQVTVYGYTF
-	TRBJ2-7	-	TRBV11-2	TGTGCCAGCAGCTTACCGGTGTGGGGGGCCTACGAGCAGTACTTC	CASSLPVWGAYEQYF
TRBD2	TRBJ2-1	-	TRBV5-1	TGCGCCAGCAGCTCTAAGACTAGCGGGGGGGCCTCTTCATACAATGAGCAGTTCTTC	CASSSKTSGGASSYNEQFF
TRBD2	TRBJ2-1	-	TRBV6-1	TGTGCCAGCATCGGTAGCGGGGGATCCTACAATGAGCAGTTCTTC	CASIGSGGSYNEQFF
-	TRBJ1-5	-	TRBV27	TGTGCCAGCAGTTCAAAGAGGCCCCAGCCCCAGCATTTT	CASSSKRPQPQHF
-	TRBJ2-3	-	TRBV7-2	TGTGCCAGCAGCTTAGCCAGGCGGACCTCGGGGGATACGCAGTATTTT	CASSLARRTSGDTQYF
-	TRBJ2-1	-	TRBV4-1	TGCGCCAGCAGCGCCCGACAGGAAAGCTCCTACAATGAGCAGTTCTTC	CASSARQESSYNEQFF
-	TRBJ1-1	-	TRBV14	TGTGCCAGCAGCCAGACGGAACACAGGGTGGACACTGAAGCTTTCTTT	CASSQTEHRVDTEAFF
-	TRBJ1-5	few	TRBV11-2	TGTGCCAGCAGCCTCGGGGCCGCAACAGGGAGAGGAAGCAATCAGCCCCAGCATTTT	CASSLGAATGRGSNQPQHF
TRBD2	TRBJ2-1	-	TRBV6-1	TGTGCCAGCTTCGGACTAGCGGGGGGCCTTGAGCAGTTCTTC	CASFGLAGGLEQFF
TRBD1	TRBJ2-7	-	TRBV18	TGTGCCAGCTCACCAATTGGGGACAGGGGCCCAGCCTACGAGCAGTACTTC	CASSPIGDRGPAYEQYF
-	TRBJ2-1	-	TRBV5-8	TGTGCCAGCAGCTTTGGCAGGGTGGCCCTAAAGCAGTTCTTC	CASSFGRVALKQFF
-	TRBJ2-5	once	TRBV7-2	TGTGCCAGCAGCTTTAGTCAAACAGAGACCCAGTACTTC	CASSFSQTETQYF
TRBD2	TRBJ2-2	-	TRBV6-4	TGTGCCAGCAGACTAGCGGGTAGCACCGGGGAGCTGTTTTTT	CASRLAGSTGELFF
-	TRBJ1-1	-	TRBV4-1	TGCGCCAGCAGCCAAGGGGGAGGGGACCCGTACTTTACTGAAGCTTTCTTT	CASSQGGGDPYFTEAFF
-	TRBJ2-3	-	TRBV5-6	TGTGCCAGCAGCTTTCTGGGCGGGGTCGAGACGCAGTATTTT	CASSFLGGVETQYF
-	TRBJ1-6	-	TRBV19	TGTGCCAGTACCAACCCGAGGGGGTATTCCTATAATTCACCCCTCCACTTT	CASTNPRGYSYNSPLHF
TRBD1	TRBJ2-1	-	TRBV7-2	TGTGCCAGCAGCCATCGGACAGGGAGCTCCTACAATGAGCAGTTCTTC	CASSHRTGSSYNEQFF
TRBD1	TRBJ1-3	once	TRBV4-2	TGTGCCAGCAGCGACAGGGTCGCCCCGAACACCATATATTTT	CASSDRVAPNTIYF
TRBD2	TRBJ2-1	-	TRBV28	TGTGCCAGCAGTTCAATTAGCGGGGGCCGCAATGAGCAGTTCTTC	CASSSISGGRNEQFF
-	TRBJ1-2	-	TRBV5-8	TGTGCCAGAGGGGGAAGGGGCTACACCTTC	CARGGRGYTF
TRBD1	TRBJ1-1	-	TRBV7-9	TGTGCCAGCAGCTCCCGGGACAGGGCTTTGGGCACTGAAGCTTTCTTT	CASSSRDRALGTEAFF
TRBD2	TRBJ2-2	-	TRBV19	TGTGCCAGTAGTCCAGGACTAGCGGGTTCCGCGAACACCGGGGAGCTGTTTTTT	CASSPGLAGSANTGELFF
-	TRBJ2-2	-	TRBV6-4	TGTGCCAGCAGTGACTCGAGAGACAGGAATAACACCGGGGAGCTGTTTTTT	CASSDSRDRNNTGELFF
-	TRBJ2-1	-	TRBV23-1	TGCGCCAGCAGTCCCCGGGAGTGCTCCTACAATGAGCAGTTCTTC	CASSPRECSYNEQFF
-	TRBJ1-2	-	TRBV30	TGTGCCTATACGACAGACCCCTATGGCTACACCTTC	CAYTTDPYGYTF
TRBD1	TRBJ1-1	-	TRBV11-1	TGTGCCAGCAGCTTAGAGGGGACAGGCGGTGGCACTGAAGCTTTCTTT	CASSLEGTGGGTEAFF
TRBD1	TRBJ1-3	once	TRBV7-6	TGTGCCAGCAGCCACAGGGGGCTGGGAAACACCATATATTTT	CASSHRGLGNTIYF
TRBD1	TRBJ1-1	-	TRBV5-4	TGTGCCAGCAGCTTGGATCCCCTCCAGGGGGCGAGGACTGAAGCTTTCTTT	CASSLDPLQGARTEAFF
TRBD2	TRBJ2-7	-	TRBV4-2	TGTGCCAGCAGCCAAGAATCTGGGACTAGTGGGTACGAGCAGTACTTC	CASSQESGTSGYEQYF
-	TRBJ1-1	-	TRBV4-1	TGCGCCAGCAGCCAGGACATACGGAACACTGAAGCTTTCTTT	CASSQDIRNTEAFF
-	TRBJ1-6	-	TRBV4-2	TGTGCCAGCAGCCAAGATATTGGGCAGGTACGACCGCTTAATTCACCCCTCCACTTT	CASSQDIGQVRPLNSPLHF
-	TRBJ1-3	few	TRBV6-1	TGTGCCAGCAGGACATTCTCTGGAAACACCATATATTTT	CASRTFSGNTIYF
-	TRBJ2-1	-	TRBV7-8	TGTGCCAGCAGCCTAACAAATCTGACAGGAACCTACAATGAGCAGTTCTTC	CASSLTNLTGTYNEQFF
-	TRBJ1-1	-	TRBV5-1	TGCGCCAGCAGCTCACTCCGGGGGGAGGTGAACACTGAAGCTTTCTTT	CASSSLRGEVNTEAFF